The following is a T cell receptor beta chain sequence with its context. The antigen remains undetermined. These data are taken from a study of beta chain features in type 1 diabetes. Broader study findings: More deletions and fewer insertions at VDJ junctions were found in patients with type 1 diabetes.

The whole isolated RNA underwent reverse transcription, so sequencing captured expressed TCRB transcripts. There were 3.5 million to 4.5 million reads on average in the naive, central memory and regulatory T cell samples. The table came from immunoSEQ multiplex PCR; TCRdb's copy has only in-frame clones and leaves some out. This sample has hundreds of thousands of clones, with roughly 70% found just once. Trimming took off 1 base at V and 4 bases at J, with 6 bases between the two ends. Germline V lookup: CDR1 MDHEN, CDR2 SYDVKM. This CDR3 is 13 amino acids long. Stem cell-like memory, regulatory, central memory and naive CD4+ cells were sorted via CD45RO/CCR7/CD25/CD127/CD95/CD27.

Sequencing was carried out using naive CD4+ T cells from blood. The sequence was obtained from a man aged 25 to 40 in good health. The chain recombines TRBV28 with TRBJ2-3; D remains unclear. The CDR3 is CASSLSLPDTQYF. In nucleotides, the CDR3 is TGTGCCAGCAGTTTATCCCTCCCAGATACGCAGTATTTT.